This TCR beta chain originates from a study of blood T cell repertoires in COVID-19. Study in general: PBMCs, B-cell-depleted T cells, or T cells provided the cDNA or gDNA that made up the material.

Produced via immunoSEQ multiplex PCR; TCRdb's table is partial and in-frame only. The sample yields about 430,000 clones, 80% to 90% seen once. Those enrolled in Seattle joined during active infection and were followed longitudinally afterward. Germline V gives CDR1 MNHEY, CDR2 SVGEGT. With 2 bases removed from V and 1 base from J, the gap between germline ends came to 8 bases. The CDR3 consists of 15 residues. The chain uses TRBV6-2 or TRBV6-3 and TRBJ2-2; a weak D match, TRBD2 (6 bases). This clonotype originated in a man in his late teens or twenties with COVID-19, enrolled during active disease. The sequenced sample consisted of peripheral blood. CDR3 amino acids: CASSYVGRNTGELFF. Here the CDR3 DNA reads TGTGCCAGCAGTTACGTCGGGAGGAACACCGGGGAGCTGTTTTTT.